One and the same sample provided the 9 T cell receptor beta chains below, sequenced in a study of T cell responses to AZD1222 COVID-19 vaccine. Sequenced by immunoSEQ multiplex PCR; TCRdb stores in-frame clones only, minus some. The repertoire includes about 120,000 clones, about nine tenths of them detected once, and more than 7% sits in the top ten. Here the sequenced sample was peripheral blood, taken 28 days after the second AZD1222 dose. The receptor set was obtained from an adult who received the AZD1222 COVID-19 vaccine.

This sequence joins TRBV15 and TRBJ2-4; 8 bases fit TRBD2. Germline assignment: CDR1 LNHNV and CDR2 YYDKDF (reference sequence). V lost 4 bases, J lost 3 bases, and 11 bases stayed unmatched. The CDR3 loop spans 17 amino acids. The CDR3 coding sequence is TGTGCCACCAGCACCACGGGGGGGATTCTAGGCAAAAACATTCAGTACTTC. Its translation: CATSTTGGILGKNIQYF. Together with reference TRBV15 and TRBJ2-4, the CDR3 gives the full variable domain: DAMVIQNPRYQVTQFGKPVTLSCSQTLNHNVMYWYQQKSSQAPKLLFHYYDKDFNNEADTPDNFQSRRPNTSFCFLDIRSPGLGDTAMYLCATSTTGGILGKNIQYFGAGTRLSVL.

In DNA form, the CDR3 reads TGTGCCAGCAGCTCCGGGACAGGGGGACAGCCCCAGCATTTT. Translation: CASSSGTGGQPQHF. The V call is TRBV7-9, the J call TRBJ1-5; 11 nucleotides line up with TRBD1. Trimming at V came to 4 bases and at J to 7 bases, leaving 3 bases not matched to a gene. The CDR3 extends over 14 amino acids. The germline V gene encodes CDR1 SEHNR and CDR2 FQNEAQ (reference sequence).

This rearrangement joins TRBV28 to TRBJ1-1; D unresolved. Trimming shortened V by 3 bases and J by 0 bases, and 11 bases separated the two germline ends. The V gene's germline CDR1 is MDHEN and CDR2 SYDVKM. The CDR3 has 15 amino acids. CDR3 in DNA: TGTGCCAGCAGTTTCCTATTGCTGCTGAACACTGAAGCTTTCTTT. It specifies CASSFLLLLNTEAFF.

The chain uses TRBV7-9 and TRBJ1-4, with TRBD1 matching 9 bases. The V gene end was trimmed by 5 bases and the J gene end by 6 bases; junction bases not matched to a gene: 10. The CDR3 sequence is 16 residues long. Germline V CDR1 and CDR2: SEHNR, FQNEAQ (reference sequence). CDR3 sequence reads: CASSPGTGFVDEKLFF. The CDR3 DNA sequence: TGTGCCAGCAGCCCCGGGACAGGGTTTGTGGATGAAAAACTGTTTTTT.

On this clone: The sample holds other DNA sequences that translate to the same CDR3. The rearrangement joins TRBV5-1 to TRBJ1-1; D possibly corresponds to TRBD1 (5 bases). The CDR3 has 14 amino acids. Trimming pared 0 bases from V and 1 base from J, leaving 7 bases between. CDR1 SGHRS and CDR2 YFSETQ come from the germline V gene. The CDR3: CASSLGQRNTEAFF. CDR3 DNA: TGCGCCAGCAGCTTGGGACAGAGGAACACTGAAGCTTTCTTT.

J is TRBJ1-5 and V is TRBV28; 11 bases match TRBD1. V gave up 4 bases and J gave up 3 bases; unmatched junction bases: 5. Germline CDR1 is MDHEN and CDR2 is SYDVKM. This CDR3 has 16 amino acids. The CDR3 DNA follows: TGTGCCAGCAGTTCTCAGGGACAGGGGGACAATCAGCCCCAGCATTTT. Its protein is CASSSQGQGDNQPQHF.

This sequence joins TRBV6-5 and TRBJ1-5; 7 positions agree with TRBD1. With 10 bases clipped from V and 6 bases from J, the junction kept 9 bases outside the gene matches. The CDR3 totals 13 residues. CDR1 is MNHEY and CDR2 is SVGAGI in the germline V gene. This CDR3 is CATRSGGGQPQHF. CDR3 coding DNA: TGTGCCACCAGATCAGGGGGAGGTCAGCCCCAGCATTTT.

This clone was seen only a few times. CDR3 protein: CASSWGGNTIYF. CDR3 nucleotides: TGTGCCAGCAGCTGGGGAGGAAACACCATATATTTT. The V call is TRBV12-3 or TRBV12-4, the J call TRBJ1-3; D is unclear. This CDR3 region has 12 residues. V lost 6 bases, J lost 4 bases, and 7 bases lay in between.

The chain recombines TRBV29-1 with TRBJ2-5, with D perhaps matching TRBD1 (5 bases). V dropped 2 bases and J dropped 6 bases, with 10 bases sitting between them. CDR1 is SQVTM and CDR2 is ANQGSEA in the germline V gene. The CDR3 totals 12 residues. DNA of the CDR3: TGCAGCGTTGAACCAGGGAAGAAGACCCAGTACTTC. Its translation is CSVEPGKKTQYF.